This T cell receptor beta chain stems from a study of T cell responses to AZD1222 COVID-19 vaccine. Overall study context: Pooled in the analysis were second doses at about 4 or about 12 weeks. Whole-study results and caveats: Most donors were white British, females outnumbered males, and clonal diversity was possibly underestimated. Along spike, vaccine-associated CD4 TCRs were found throughout, with dominance at 160-218 and 743-854.

This CDR3 has 16 amino acids. The germline V gene has CDR1 SEHNR and CDR2 FQNEAQ (reference sequence). The V end was cut by 5 bases, the J end by 7 bases, with 22 bases between. The assay was immunoSEQ multiplex PCR, and TCRdb's table has in-frame clones only and misses some. The sample shows fewer than 150,000 clones, approximately 89% of them seen only once. As regards this clone: Antigen: not known.

Sample: peripheral blood, taken on day 0 of AZD1222 vaccination. The sequence came from an adult in good health. The chain employs TRBV7-9 and TRBJ2-3; possibly TRBD2 for D (6 bases). The CDR3 protein is CASSPRGTSFVYTQYF. The CDR3 DNA follows: TGTGCCAGCAGCCCGCGCGGGACTTCTTTCGTATATACGCAGTATTTT.